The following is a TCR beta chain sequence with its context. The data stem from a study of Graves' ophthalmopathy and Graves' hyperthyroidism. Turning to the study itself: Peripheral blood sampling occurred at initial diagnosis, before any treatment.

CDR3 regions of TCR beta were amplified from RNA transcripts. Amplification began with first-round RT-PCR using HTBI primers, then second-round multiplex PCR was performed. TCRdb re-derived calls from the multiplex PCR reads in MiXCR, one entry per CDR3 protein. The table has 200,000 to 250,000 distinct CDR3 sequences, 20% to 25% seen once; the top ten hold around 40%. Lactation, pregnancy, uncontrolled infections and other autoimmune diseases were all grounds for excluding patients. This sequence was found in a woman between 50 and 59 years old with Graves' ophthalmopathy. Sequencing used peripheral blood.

The CDR3, as DNA: TGTGCCACCAGTGATCCGGCGGGGGGGTCTTACGAGCAGTACTTC. Translating gives CATSDPAGGSYEQYF. The chain joins TRBV24-1 to TRBJ2-7; 9 nucleotides agree with TRBD2. Germline trimming cut 3 bases from V and 4 bases from J; bases unmatched to any gene: 6. The V gene's germline CDR1 is KGHDR and CDR2 SFDVKD. This CDR3 is 15 amino acids long.